The clone carrying this T cell receptor beta chain was recorded many times. From germline, CDR1 is SGHRS and CDR2 YFSETQ. The CDR3 has 14 amino acids. J gave up 5 bases and V 4 bases, and 6 bases lay outside the gene matches. From 300 to 450 ng of RNA, a library with molecular barcoded alpha/delta and beta/gamma adaptors was made. Each CDR3 protein is one row after TCRdb ran MiXCR on the reads. The sample consists of some 46,000 distinct CDR3 sequences, around 12% of them appearing once. This sample is drawn from a study of read filtering for tumor transcriptome and immune sequencing. The sequence was obtained from a donor at least 40 years old with multiple myeloma. The sample consisted of a population of CD138-negative cells sorted from bone marrow. This rearrangement joins TRBV5-1 to TRBJ2-5; 9 bases line up with TRBD1. CDR3: CASSQGQGLETQYF. CDR3 sequence (DNA): TGCGCCAGCAGCCAAGGACAGGGGCTTGAGACCCAGTACTTC.